The 12 T cell receptor beta chains below were found in one sample sequenced in a study of Ad26.COV2.S vaccination and SARS-CoV-2 variants (dated by TCRdb to the early 2020s). Library generation was performed with the immunoSEQ multiplex PCR assay. TCRdb obtained this table from immuneACCESS and retained in-frame rearrangements with V and J assigned. These tables miss some clones; where compared with another copy, unresolved V genes account for less than half of the shortfall, and the remainder is unexplained. In all, the sample holds 300,000 to 450,000 clones, and roughly 84% of those were seen once. Roughly 3.3% of the sample belongs to the ten largest clones. What the treatment or condition label conveys for this sample: roughly 18 received Ad26.COV2.S at low or high dose, single or two shots; about 5 received placebo; per-sample allocation not given. For vaccine and placebo recipients, repertoires were sequenced using samples collected on day 63 after the first injection.

Here the sequenced sample was peripheral blood, taken in a trial of Ad26.COV2.S vaccine versus placebo. The receptors here all came from a person aged 18 to 59 who received the Ad26.COV2.S COVID-19 vaccine or a placebo.

The chain uses TRBV19 and TRBJ2-7; D perhaps matches TRBD2 (6 bases). Germline V gene sequence: CDR1 LNHDA, CDR2 SQIVND (reference sequence). The CDR3 length is 14 residues. The V gene lost 5 bases and the J gene lost 1 base, with 12 bases spanning the gap. The CDR3: CASSLGGLSYEQYF. The CDR3 DNA sequence: TGTGCCAGTAGTTTGGGGGGACTTTCCTACGAGCAGTACTTC.

The CDR3 nucleotides read TGTGCCAGCAGCCCCGGGACTTTAAGCTCCTACGAGCAGTACTTC. Its translation is CASSPGTLSSYEQYF. This chain joins TRBV3-1 (or the pseudogene TRBV3-2) and TRBJ2-7, with D maybe TRBD2 (6 bases). Trimming cost V 4 bases and J 0 bases, with 13 bases left between them. The CDR3 totals 15 residues. Germline V gene sequence: CDR1 LGHDT, CDR2 YNNKEL (reference sequence).

The chain recombines TRBV5-6 with TRBJ2-3; D gene unclear. The germline V and J ends were trimmed by 0 bases and 0 bases, with 5 bases remaining between them. Per the germline V gene, CDR1 is SGHDT and CDR2 is YYEEEE. There are 14 residues in the CDR3. CDR3 residues: CASSLGVSTDTQYF. CDR3 coding DNA: TGTGCCAGCAGCTTGGGGGTAAGCACAGATACGCAGTATTTT.

The CDR3 region has the DNA TGCGCCAGCAGCACCCGGGAGGGGGATACGCAGTATTTT. It yields the protein CASSTREGDTQYF. The chain joins TRBV4-3 to TRBJ2-3; 8 bases line up with TRBD2. V shed 5 bases and J 6 bases; nucleotides not matched to a gene: 4. CDR1 and CDR2 from the germline V gene are LGHNA and YSLEER. The CDR3 totals 13 residues.

This chain joins TRBV29-1 and TRBJ1-6; 7 bases are shared with TRBD1. Germline trimming cut 8 bases from V and 9 bases from J; bases unmatched to any gene: 10. Germline V gene lookup returns CDR1 SQVTM and CDR2 ANQGSEA. The CDR3 is 13 residues long. The CDR3 spells CSIRDSMGSPLHF. Here the CDR3 DNA reads TGCAGCATTCGGGACAGTATGGGTTCACCCCTCCACTTT.

This sequence joins TRBV5-4 and TRBJ2-1; 7 nucleotides align to TRBD1. The germline gives CDR1 SGHNT, CDR2 YYREEE (reference sequence). This CDR3 region has 14 residues. V lost 7 bases to trimming and J lost 4 bases; unmatched junction nucleotides: 8. The DNA of the CDR3 is TGTGCCAGCCGGGGACAGTCTCCATACAATGAGCAGTTCTTC. This codes for CASRGQSPYNEQFF.

The rearrangement uses TRBV13 and TRBJ2-7, with 8 bases matching TRBD2. Germline CDR1 is PRHDT and CDR2 is FYEKMQ (reference sequence). The CDR3 consists of 14 residues. J gave up 3 bases and V 4 bases, and 5 bases lay outside the gene matches. The CDR3 is CASSSGTSLYEQYF. The CDR3 DNA reads as TGTGCCAGCAGCTCCGGGACTAGTCTCTACGAGCAGTACTTC. The complete variable domain, with remaining parts taken from reference TRBV13 and TRBJ2-7, reads AAGVIQSPRHLIKEKRETATLKCYPIPRHDTVYWYQQGPGQDPQFLISFYEKMQSDKGSIPDRFSAQQFSDYHSELNMSSLELGDSALYFCASSSGTSLYEQYFGPGTRLTVT.

The V and J genes are TRBV3-1 (or the pseudogene TRBV3-2) and TRBJ1-1; no clear D gene. V was shortened by 4 bases and J by 6 bases, with 18 bases between the two germline ends. The germline V gene has CDR1 LGHDT and CDR2 YNNKEL (reference sequence). This CDR3 has 15 residues. The CDR3 bases are TGTGCCAGCAGCCCCGAGGGAGCCAACTCTCCTGAAGCTTTCTTT. It yields the protein CASSPEGANSPEAFF.

The gene calls are TRBV6-2 or TRBV6-3 and TRBJ1-5, with D hard to call. The V gene's germline CDR1 is MNHEY and CDR2 SVGEGT. This CDR3 has 16 residues. Trimming took off 3 bases at V and 0 bases at J, with 12 bases between the two ends. CDR3 amino acids: CASSYRGRDSNQPQHF. DNA of the CDR3: TGTGCCAGCAGTTATAGAGGACGGGATAGCAATCAGCCCCAGCATTTT.

The CDR3 reads CASSSTGYYEQYF. The CDR3 bases are TGTGCCAGCAGCTCTACAGGGTACTACGAGCAGTACTTC. The genes are TRBV7-2 and TRBJ2-7, with D perhaps TRBD1 (6 bases). The CDR3 extends over 13 amino acids. The germline V gene encodes CDR1 SGHTA and CDR2 FQGNSA. The V gene lost 4 bases and the J gene lost 3 bases, with 10 bases spanning the gap. The full variable domain, its missing parts supplied by reference TRBV7-2 and TRBJ2-7, is GAGVSQSPSNKVTEKGKDVELRCDPISGHTALYWYRQSLGQGLEFLIYFQGNSAPDKSGLPSDRFSAERTGGSVSTLTIQRTQQEDSAVYLCASSSTGYYEQYFGPGTRLTVT.

V and J are TRBV19 and TRBJ1-3; no clear D gene. The CDR3 loop spans 13 amino acids. Trimming stripped 7 bases from V and 2 bases from J, with 9 bases between. The V gene's germline CDR1 is LNHDA and CDR2 SQIVND (reference sequence). This chain's CDR3 is CASNTSPGNTIYF. DNA for the CDR3: TGTGCCAGTAACACGAGTCCTGGAAACACCATATATTTT.

This chain uses TRBV24-1 with TRBJ2-4; 12 nucleotides match TRBD1. J lost 8 bases, V lost 7 bases, and 8 bases had no gene match. This CDR3 contains 15 residues. CDR1 KGHDR and CDR2 SFDVKD come from the germline V gene. CDR3 nucleotides: TGTGCCACCAGATCTGGGGACAGGGGGCTGTACATTCAGTACTTC. This sequence encodes CATRSGDRGLYIQYF.